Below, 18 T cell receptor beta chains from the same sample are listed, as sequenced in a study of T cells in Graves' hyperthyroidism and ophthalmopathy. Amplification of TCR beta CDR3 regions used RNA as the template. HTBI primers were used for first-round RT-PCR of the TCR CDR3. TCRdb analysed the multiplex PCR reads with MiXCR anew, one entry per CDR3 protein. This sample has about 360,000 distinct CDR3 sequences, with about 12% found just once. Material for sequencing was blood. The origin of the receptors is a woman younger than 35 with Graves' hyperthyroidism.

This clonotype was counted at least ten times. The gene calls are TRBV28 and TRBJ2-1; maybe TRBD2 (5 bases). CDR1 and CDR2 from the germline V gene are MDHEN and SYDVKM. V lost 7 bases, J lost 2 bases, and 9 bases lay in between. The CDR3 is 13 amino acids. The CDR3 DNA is TGTGCCAGCACTAGGCGGGCCTACAATGAGCAGTTCTTC. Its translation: CASTRRAYNEQFF.

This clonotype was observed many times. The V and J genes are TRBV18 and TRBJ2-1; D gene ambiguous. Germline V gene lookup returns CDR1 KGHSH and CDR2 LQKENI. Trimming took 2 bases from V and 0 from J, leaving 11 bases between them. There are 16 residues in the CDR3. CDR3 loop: CASSPSVSSSYNEQFF. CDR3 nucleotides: TGTGCCAGCTCACCATCGGTCTCGAGCTCCTACAATGAGCAGTTCTTC.

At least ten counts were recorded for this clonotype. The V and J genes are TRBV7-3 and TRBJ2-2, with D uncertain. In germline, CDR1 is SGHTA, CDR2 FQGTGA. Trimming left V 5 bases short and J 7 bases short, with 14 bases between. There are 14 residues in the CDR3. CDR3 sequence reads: CASSHPLSGGELFF. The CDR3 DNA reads TGTGCCAGCAGCCACCCCCTATCGGGCGGGGAGCTGTTTTTT.

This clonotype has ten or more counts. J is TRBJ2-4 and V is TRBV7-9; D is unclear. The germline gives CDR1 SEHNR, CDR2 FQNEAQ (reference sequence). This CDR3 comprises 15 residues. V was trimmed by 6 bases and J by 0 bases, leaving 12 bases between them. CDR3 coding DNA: TGTGCCAGCAGTCTACCGACCGAAGCCAAAAACATTCAGTACTTC. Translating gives CASSLPTEAKNIQYF.

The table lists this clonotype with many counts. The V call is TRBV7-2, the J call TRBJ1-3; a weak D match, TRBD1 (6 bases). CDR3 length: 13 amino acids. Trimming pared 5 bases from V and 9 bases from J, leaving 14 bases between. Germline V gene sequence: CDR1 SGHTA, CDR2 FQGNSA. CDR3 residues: CASSRELQGTIYF. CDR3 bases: TGTGCCAGCAGCCGAGAATTACAGGGCACCATATATTTT.

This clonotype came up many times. The CDR3: CSARVGGTYNEQFF. CDR3 nucleotide sequence: TGCAGTGCTAGAGTCGGGGGGACCTACAATGAGCAGTTCTTC. V usage is TRBV20-1 and J usage is TRBJ2-1; 7 nucleotides align to TRBD2. Germline trimming cut 1 base from V and 2 bases from J; bases unmatched to any gene: 2. CDR3 length equals 14 residues. Germline values: CDR1 DFQATT, CDR2 SNEGSKA (reference sequence).

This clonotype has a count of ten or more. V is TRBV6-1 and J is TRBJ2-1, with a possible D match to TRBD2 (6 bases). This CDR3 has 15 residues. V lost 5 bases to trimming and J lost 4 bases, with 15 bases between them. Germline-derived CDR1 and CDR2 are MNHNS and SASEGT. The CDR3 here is CASSSTRALYNEQFF. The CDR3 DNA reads TGTGCCAGCAGTTCGACTAGGGCTCTGTACAATGAGCAGTTCTTC.

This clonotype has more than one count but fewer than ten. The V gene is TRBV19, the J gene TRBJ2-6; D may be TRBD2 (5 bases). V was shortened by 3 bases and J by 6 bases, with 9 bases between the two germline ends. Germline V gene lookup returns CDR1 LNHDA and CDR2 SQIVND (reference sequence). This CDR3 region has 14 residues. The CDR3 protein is CASSIGVEANVLTF. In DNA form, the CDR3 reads TGTGCCAGTAGTATCGGGGTCGAGGCCAACGTCCTGACTTTC.

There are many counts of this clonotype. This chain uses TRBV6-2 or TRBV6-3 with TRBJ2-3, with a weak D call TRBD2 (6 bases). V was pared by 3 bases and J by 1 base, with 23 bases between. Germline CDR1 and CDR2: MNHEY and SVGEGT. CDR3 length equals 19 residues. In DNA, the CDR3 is TGTGCCAGCAGTTATCCCCCTCTTAGCGGACTCCGACGCACAGATACGCAGTATTTT. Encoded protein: CASSYPPLSGLRRTDTQYF.

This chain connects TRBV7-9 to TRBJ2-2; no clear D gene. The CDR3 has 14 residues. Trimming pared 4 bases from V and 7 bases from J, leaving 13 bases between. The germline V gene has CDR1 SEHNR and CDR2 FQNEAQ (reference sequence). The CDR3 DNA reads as TGTGCCAGCAGCTCCCAAGGTAGTAACGGGGAGCTGTTTTTT. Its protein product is CASSSQGSNGELFF.

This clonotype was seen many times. CDR3 nucleotides: TGTGCCAGCAGTTTATACCAGCCAAGCTCTCAAGGTGGCTACACCTTC. Protein sequence: CASSLYQPSSQGGYTF. The V call is TRBV28, the J call TRBJ1-2; D is undetermined. The V gene lost 1 base and the J gene lost 7 bases, with 19 bases spanning the gap. Germline lookup yields CDR1 MDHEN and CDR2 SYDVKM. The CDR3 covers 16 residues.

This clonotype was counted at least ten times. The CDR3 is CASSSREMGRTDTQYF. The DNA for the CDR3 is TGTGCCAGCAGTTCCCGAGAGATGGGGCGCACAGATACGCAGTATTTT. This sequence joins TRBV12-3 or TRBV12-4 and TRBJ2-3, with D possibly TRBD1 on 5 matching bases. The length of the CDR3 is 16 residues. The V end was cut by 4 bases, the J end by 1 base, with 15 bases between.

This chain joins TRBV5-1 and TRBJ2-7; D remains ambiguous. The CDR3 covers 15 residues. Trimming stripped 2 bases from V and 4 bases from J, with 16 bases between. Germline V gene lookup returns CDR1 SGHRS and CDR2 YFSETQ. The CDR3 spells CASSFMSTLTYEQYF. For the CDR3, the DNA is TGCGCCAGCAGCTTTATGTCGACACTTACTTACGAGCAGTACTTC.

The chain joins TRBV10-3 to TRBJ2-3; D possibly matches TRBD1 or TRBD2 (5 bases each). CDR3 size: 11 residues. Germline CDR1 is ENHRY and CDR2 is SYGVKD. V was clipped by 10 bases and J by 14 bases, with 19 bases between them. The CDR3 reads CATRSGSGGYF. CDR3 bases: TGTGCCACCAGATCGGGGTCTGGGGGGTATTTT.

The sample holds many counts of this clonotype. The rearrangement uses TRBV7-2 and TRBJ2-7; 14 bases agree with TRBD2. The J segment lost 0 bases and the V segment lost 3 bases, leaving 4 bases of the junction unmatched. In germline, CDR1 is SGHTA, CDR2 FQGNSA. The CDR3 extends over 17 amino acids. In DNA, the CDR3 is TGTGCCAGCAGCTTTGGGACTAGCGGGAGTTCCTCCTACGAGCAGTACTTC. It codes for CASSFGTSGSSSYEQYF.

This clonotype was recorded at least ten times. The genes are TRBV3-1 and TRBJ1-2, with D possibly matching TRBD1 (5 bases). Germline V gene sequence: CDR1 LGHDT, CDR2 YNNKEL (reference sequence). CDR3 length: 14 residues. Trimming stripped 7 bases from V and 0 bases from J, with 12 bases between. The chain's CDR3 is CASKPDTANYGYTF. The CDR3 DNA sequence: TGTGCCAGCAAACCGGACACAGCTAACTATGGCTACACCTTC.

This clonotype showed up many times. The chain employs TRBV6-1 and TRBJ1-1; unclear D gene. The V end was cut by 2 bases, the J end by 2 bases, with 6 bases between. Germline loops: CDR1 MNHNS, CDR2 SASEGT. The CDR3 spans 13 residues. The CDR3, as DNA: TGTGCCAGCAGTGAATGGGCCAACACTGAAGCTTTCTTT. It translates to CASSEWANTEAFF.

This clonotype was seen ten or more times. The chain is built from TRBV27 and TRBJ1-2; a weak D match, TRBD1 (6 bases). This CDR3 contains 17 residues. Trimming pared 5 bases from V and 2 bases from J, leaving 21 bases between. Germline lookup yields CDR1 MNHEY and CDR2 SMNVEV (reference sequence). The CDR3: CASSQTQWRGRNYGYTF. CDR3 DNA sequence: TGTGCCAGCAGTCAAACCCAATGGAGGGGGAGGAACTATGGCTACACCTTC.